The 23 T cell receptor beta chains reported below all come from one sample, sequenced in a study of Ad26.COV2.S vaccination and SARS-CoV-2 variants. The protocol was immunoSEQ multiplex PCR, while the TCRdb copy is restricted to in-frame clones and leaves out a portion. There are hundreds of thousands of clones in the sample; approximately 84% occur only once, and roughly 3.3% lies in the top ten. The treatment is: over 15 received Ad26.COV2.S at low or high dose, single or two shots; five or six received placebo; per-sample allocation not given. Samples were taken on day 63 after the first vaccine or placebo injection. The starting material was peripheral blood, obtained in a trial of Ad26.COV2.S vaccine versus placebo. These receptors were obtained from a person between 18 and 60 years old who received the Ad26.COV2.S COVID-19 vaccine or a placebo.

This clone was picked up one time. The chain uses TRBV7-9 and TRBJ2-7; D is undetermined. The CDR3 is made up of 17 amino acids. In germline, CDR1 is SEHNR, CDR2 FQNEAQ (reference sequence). V lost 0 bases to trimming and J lost 0 bases, with 15 bases between them. The CDR3 loop reads CASSLALLGSRSYEQYF. CDR3 DNA sequence: TGTGCCAGCAGCTTAGCTCTTTTGGGGTCCCGCTCCTACGAGCAGTACTTC.

V is TRBV5-1 and J is TRBJ2-6, with no clear D. The CDR3 contains 13 residues. Trimming pared 4 bases from V and 4 bases from J, leaving 6 bases between. Germline assignment: CDR1 SGHRS and CDR2 YFSETQ. CDR3 region: CASSPPGANVLTF. The CDR3, as DNA: TGCGCCAGCAGCCCACCAGGGGCCAACGTCCTGACTTTC.

V usage is TRBV6-5 and J usage is TRBJ2-3; 7 nucleotides agree with TRBD2. J was trimmed by 6 bases and V by 6 bases; bases with no gene match: 6. The CDR3 covers 13 residues. In germline, CDR1 is MNHEY, CDR2 SVGAGI. CDR3 residues: CASSSVGGDTQYF. In nucleotides, the CDR3 is TGTGCCAGCAGCTCTGTGGGAGGGGATACGCAGTATTTT.

The chain joins TRBV7-2 to TRBJ2-7, with 11 positions matching TRBD2. Germline V gene data show CDR1 as SGHTA and CDR2 as FQGNSA. The V and J ends lost 4 bases and 5 bases, in that order; junction bases with no gene match: 10. This CDR3 has 16 residues. The CDR3 coding sequence is TGTGCCAGCAGCTCCTCTTGGGTAGCGGGAGGGCACGAGCAGTACTTC. Amino acid sequence: CASSSSWVAGGHEQYF. Together with reference TRBV7-2 and TRBJ2-7, the CDR3 gives the full variable domain: GAGVSQSPSNKVTEKGKDVELRCDPISGHTALYWYRQSLGQGLEFLIYFQGNSAPDKSGLPSDRFSAERTGGSVSTLTIQRTQQEDSAVYLCASSSSWVAGGHEQYFGPGTRLTVT.

There are many counts of this clone. The J gene is TRBJ1-5, the V gene TRBV7-2; D remains ambiguous. Germline assignment: CDR1 SGHTA and CDR2 FQGNSA. Trimming took 4 bases from V and 5 from J, leaving 21 bases between them. This CDR3 spans 17 amino acids. CDR3 nucleotides: TGTGCCAGCAGCTATTCGACCCCCTTCAGGTTCGATCAGCCCCAGCATTTT. It specifies CASSYSTPFRFDQPQHF.

This CDR3 is CASNAYRGTTDTQYF. In DNA, the CDR3 is TGTGCCAGTAACGCCTACAGGGGCACCACAGATACGCAGTATTTT. The rearrangement uses TRBV19 and TRBJ2-3; 7 bases match TRBD1. Germline-derived CDR1 and CDR2 are LNHDA and SQIVND (reference sequence). The CDR3 runs to 15 residues. V shed 7 bases, J shed 2 bases, and the junction held 9 bases outside the gene matches. Variable domain in full (rest from reference TRBV19 and TRBJ2-3): DGGITQSPKYLFRKEGQNVTLSCEQNLNHDAMYWYRQDPGQGLRLIYYSQIVNDFQKGDIAEGYSVSREKKESFPLTVTSAQKNPTAFYLCASNAYRGTTDTQYFGPGTRLTVL.

The chain couples TRBV14 to TRBJ1-2; 10 nucleotides line up with TRBD1. The CDR3 has 17 residues. In germline, CDR1 is SGHDN, CDR2 FVKESK. The V gene end was trimmed by 4 bases and the J gene end by 6 bases; junction bases not matched to a gene: 14. The CDR3 sequence: CASSRRQLGQGGDGYTF. The CDR3 coding sequence is TGTGCCAGCAGCCGTCGACAATTAGGACAGGGGGGAGATGGCTACACCTTC.

The chain is built from TRBV6-4 and TRBJ2-3; TRBD2 agrees at 7 bases. The V segment lost 3 bases and the J segment 0 bases; nucleotides outside the gene matches: 3. The CDR3 totals 15 residues. Germline CDR1 MRHNA, CDR2 SNTAGT. The CDR3 coding sequence is TGTGCCAGCAGTGAGGGAGCGGGGAGCACAGATACGCAGTATTTT. This translates into CASSEGAGSTDTQYF.

V gene TRBV3-1 (or the pseudogene TRBV3-2) combines with J gene TRBJ1-4, with D unclear. The CDR3 is made up of 16 amino acids. Germline V lookup: CDR1 LGHDT, CDR2 YNNKEL (reference sequence). Trimming shortened V by 1 base and J by 3 bases, and 12 bases separated the two germline ends. The CDR3 DNA reads as TGTGCCAGCAGCCAAGGGCAGGTTATACCTAATGAAAAACTGTTTTTT. Amino acids: CASSQGQVIPNEKLFF.

The chain uses TRBV5-1 and TRBJ1-4, with TRBD1 matching over 7 bases. The CDR3 sequence is 14 residues long. The V segment lost 2 bases and the J segment 4 bases; nucleotides outside the gene matches: 2. Germline V gene data show CDR1 as SGHRS and CDR2 as YFSETQ. The CDR3 here is CASSLQGNNEKLFF. In DNA form, the CDR3 reads TGCGCCAGCAGCTTACAGGGGAATAATGAAAAACTGTTTTTT.

The chain employs TRBV27 and TRBJ1-1; 9 bases map to TRBD1. CDR1 and CDR2 (germline): MNHEY, SMNVEV (reference sequence). This CDR3 region has 15 residues. V gave up 3 bases and J gave up 1 base; unmatched junction bases: 3. The CDR3 loop reads CASSFLDRGNTEAFF. The DNA of the CDR3 is TGTGCCAGCAGTTTCTTGGACAGGGGGAACACTGAAGCTTTCTTT.

The V call is TRBV4-3, the J call TRBJ1-5; tentative D call: TRBD1 (5 bases). V was shortened by 0 bases and J by 5 bases, with 14 bases between the two germline ends. The CDR3 sequence is 16 residues long. Germline CDR1 LGHNA, CDR2 YSLEER. In DNA form, the CDR3 reads TGCGCCAGCAGCCAAGAAGTGGGTTGGGGGGATCAGCCCCAGCATTTT. It yields the protein CASSQEVGWGDQPQHF.

J is TRBJ1-2 and V is TRBV6-2 or TRBV6-3; D is perhaps TRBD1 (6 bases). The V end lost 0 bases, the J end lost 4 bases, and 12 bases lay between the germline ends. Germline assignment: CDR1 MNHEY and CDR2 SVGEGT. This CDR3 is built from 15 residues. The CDR3 is CASSYSVQGSYGYTF. CDR3 DNA: TGTGCCAGCAGTTACTCGGTCCAGGGGTCCTATGGCTACACCTTC.

The chain links TRBV6-5 to TRBJ2-2; TRBD2 aligns across 9 bases. Germline V gene sequence: CDR1 MNHEY, CDR2 SVGAGI. CDR3 length: 13 residues. J was trimmed by 7 bases and V by 8 bases; bases with no gene match: 5. DNA for the CDR3: TGTGCCAGCGAGCGGGAGGTCCTCGGGGAGCTGTTTTTT. This codes for CASEREVLGELFF.

V and J are TRBV18 and TRBJ1-5; D perhaps matches TRBD1 (6 bases). CDR1 KGHSH and CDR2 LQKENI come from the germline V gene. The V end lost 3 bases, the J end lost 6 bases, and 15 bases lay between the germline ends. CDR3 length equals 15 residues. This chain's CDR3 is CASSPGHLSGQPQHF. DNA for the CDR3: TGTGCCAGCTCACCGGGACATCTTAGCGGTCAGCCCCAGCATTTT.

This chain joins TRBV5-1 and TRBJ2-3; D might be TRBD1 (6 bases). V was cut by 2 bases and J by 4 bases, with 8 bases left in between. Germline V lookup: CDR1 SGHRS, CDR2 YFSETQ. This CDR3 spans 13 amino acids. CDR3 region: CASSFGQSDTQYF. Here the CDR3 DNA reads TGCGCCAGCAGCTTCGGACAGTCAGATACGCAGTATTTT.

The V call is TRBV7-2, the J call TRBJ2-7; D call uncertain. The CDR3 sequence is 13 residues long. Trimming pared 0 bases from V and 0 bases from J, leaving 3 bases between. The germline V gene encodes CDR1 SGHTA and CDR2 FQGNSA. DNA for the CDR3: TGTGCCAGCAGCTTAGCTTCCTCCTACGAGCAGTACTTC. Encoded protein: CASSLASSYEQYF.

The J gene is TRBJ1-1, the V gene TRBV9; tentatively, D is TRBD1 (5 bases). CDR1 SGDLS and CDR2 YYNGEE come from the germline V gene. This CDR3 is 15 amino acids long. The V gene lost 4 bases and the J gene lost 1 base, with 14 bases spanning the gap. The chain's CDR3 is CASSPSGASNTEAFF. CDR3 nucleotides: TGTGCCAGCAGCCCCTCCGGGGCATCGAACACTGAAGCTTTCTTT. The full variable domain, rest sourced from reference TRBV9 and TRBJ1-1, is DSGVTQTPKHLITATGQRVTLRCSPRSGDLSVYWYQQSLDQGLQFLIQYYNGEERAKGNILERFSAQQFPDLHSELNLSSLELGDSALYFCASSPSGASNTEAFFGQGTRLTVV.

The V call is TRBV10-3, the J call TRBJ2-7; 12 bases fit TRBD2. CDR3 size: 18 residues. J lost 2 bases, V lost 6 bases, and 14 bases had no gene match. Germline V gene lookup returns CDR1 ENHRY and CDR2 SYGVKD. In DNA, the CDR3 is TGTGCCATCAGCTCCGGCCTACTAGCGGGGGGCCAAGCCTACGAGCAGTACTTC. Its translation: CAISSGLLAGGQAYEQYF.

The chain recombines TRBV14 with TRBJ2-2; unclear D gene. The V gene lost 1 base and the J gene lost 4 bases, with 7 bases spanning the gap. Germline CDR1 SGHDN, CDR2 FVKESK. The CDR3 is made up of 14 amino acids. The CDR3 DNA reads TGTGCCAGCAGCCAAGCACAGCGCACCGGGGAGCTGTTTTTT. It encodes CASSQAQRTGELFF.

V is TRBV29-1 and J is TRBJ2-3; 9 bases agree with TRBD2. The germline V gene encodes CDR1 SQVTM and CDR2 ANQGSEA. CDR3 length: 14 residues. The ends lost 6 bases at V and 0 bases at J; junction bases unmatched: 4. CDR3 region: CSVATSGSTDTQYF. The CDR3 bases are TGCAGCGTCGCTACTAGCGGGAGCACAGATACGCAGTATTTT.

The V call is TRBV5-6, the J call TRBJ1-2; no firm D call. Germline assignment: CDR1 SGHDT and CDR2 YYEEEE. V was pared by 0 bases and J by 4 bases, with 7 bases between. The CDR3 is 13 amino acids. Here the CDR3 DNA reads TGTGCCAGCAGCTTGGGGGAATCCTATGGCTACACCTTC. It translates to CASSLGESYGYTF.

This chain joins TRBV7-2 and TRBJ2-5; D tentatively reads TRBD1 or TRBD2 (6 bases each). From germline, CDR1 is SGHTA and CDR2 FQGNSA. Deletions cut 5 bases from V and 5 bases from J, with 21 bases between. The CDR3 is 16 residues long. In DNA form, the CDR3 reads TGTGCCAGCAGCCCTCGGGGGCGGAACCTCGGGGAGACCCAGTACTTC. Translated: CASSPRGRNLGETQYF.